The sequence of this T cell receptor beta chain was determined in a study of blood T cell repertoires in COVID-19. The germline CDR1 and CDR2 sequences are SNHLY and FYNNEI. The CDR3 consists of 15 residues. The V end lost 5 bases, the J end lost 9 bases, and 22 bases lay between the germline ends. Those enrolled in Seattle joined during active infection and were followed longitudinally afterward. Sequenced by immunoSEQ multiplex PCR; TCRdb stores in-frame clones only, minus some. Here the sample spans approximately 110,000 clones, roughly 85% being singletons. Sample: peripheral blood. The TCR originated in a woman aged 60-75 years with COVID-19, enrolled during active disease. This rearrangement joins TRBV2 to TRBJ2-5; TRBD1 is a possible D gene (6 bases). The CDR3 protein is CASSPPGAFVGAQYF. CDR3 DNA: TGTGCCAGCAGTCCCCCAGGGGCCTTCGTCGGGGCCCAGTACTTC.